This T cell receptor (beta chain) was observed in a study of control samples from healthy donors and cancer patients. Using immunoSEQ multiplex PCR, the repertoire was profiled, and TCRdb retains in-frame clones only, with some absent. In the table there are about 140,000 clones, roughly 89% of which are singletons. CDR1 is MNHEY, CDR2 SMNVEV, per germline (reference sequence). This CDR3 spans 13 amino acids. The V end lost 5 bases, the J end lost 6 bases, and 14 bases lay between the germline ends. The V and J genes are TRBV27 and TRBJ2-7; D may be TRBD1 (6 bases). The sample was blood. The receptor comes from a man younger than 30 in good health. The CDR3 DNA reads as TGTGCCAGCAGTCCGAACAGGGTACCCGAGCAGTACTTC. Translation gives CASSPNRVPEQYF.